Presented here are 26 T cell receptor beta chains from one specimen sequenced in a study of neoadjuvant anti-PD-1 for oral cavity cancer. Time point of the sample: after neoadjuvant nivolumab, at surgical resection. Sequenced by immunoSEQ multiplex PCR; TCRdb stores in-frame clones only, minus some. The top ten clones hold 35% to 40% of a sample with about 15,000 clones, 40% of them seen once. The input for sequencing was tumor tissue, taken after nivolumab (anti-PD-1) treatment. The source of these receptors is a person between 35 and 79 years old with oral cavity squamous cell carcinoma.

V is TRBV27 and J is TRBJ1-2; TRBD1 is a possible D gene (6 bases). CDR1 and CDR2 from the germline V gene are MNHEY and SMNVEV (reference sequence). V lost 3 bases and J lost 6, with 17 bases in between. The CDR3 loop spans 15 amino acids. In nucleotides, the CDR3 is TGTGCCAGCAGTTTGGGGGCACAGGGTTTGAATGGCTACACCTTC. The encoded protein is CASSLGAQGLNGYTF.

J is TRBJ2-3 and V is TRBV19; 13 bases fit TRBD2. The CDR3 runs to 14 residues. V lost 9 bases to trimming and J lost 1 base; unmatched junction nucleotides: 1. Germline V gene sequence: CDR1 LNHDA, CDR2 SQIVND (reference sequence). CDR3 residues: CASGLAGGTDTQYF. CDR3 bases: TGTGCCAGCGGACTAGCGGGGGGCACAGATACGCAGTATTTT. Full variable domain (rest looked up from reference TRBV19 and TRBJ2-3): DGGITQSPKYLFRKEGQNVTLSCEQNLNHDAMYWYRQDPGQGLRLIYYSQIVNDFQKGDIAEGYSVSREKKESFPLTVTSAQKNPTAFYLCASGLAGGTDTQYFGPGTRLTVL.

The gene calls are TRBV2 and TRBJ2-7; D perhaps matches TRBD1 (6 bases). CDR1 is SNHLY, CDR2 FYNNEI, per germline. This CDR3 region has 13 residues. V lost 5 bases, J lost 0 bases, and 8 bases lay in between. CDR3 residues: CASSTGISYEQYF. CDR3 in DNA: TGTGCCAGCAGTACAGGGATCTCCTACGAGCAGTACTTC. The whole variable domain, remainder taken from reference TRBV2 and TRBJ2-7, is EPEVTQTPSHQVTQMGQEVILRCVPISNHLYFYWYRQILGQKVEFLVSFYNNEISEKSEIFDDQFSVERPDGSNFTLKIRSTKLEDSAMYFCASSTGISYEQYFGPGTRLTVT.

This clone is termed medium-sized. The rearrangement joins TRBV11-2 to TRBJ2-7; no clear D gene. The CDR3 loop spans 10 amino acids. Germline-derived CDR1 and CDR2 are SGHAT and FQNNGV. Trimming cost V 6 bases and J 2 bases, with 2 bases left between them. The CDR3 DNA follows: TGTGCCAGCAGGGCCTACGAGCAGTACTTC. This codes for CASRAYEQYF.

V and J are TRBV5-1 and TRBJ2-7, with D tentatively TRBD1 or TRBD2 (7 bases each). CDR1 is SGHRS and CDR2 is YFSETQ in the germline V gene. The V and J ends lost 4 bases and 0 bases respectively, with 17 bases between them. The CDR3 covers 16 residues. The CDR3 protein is CASSQTAGQSSYEQYF. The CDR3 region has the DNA TGCGCCAGCAGCCAGACAGCGGGACAGAGCTCCTACGAGCAGTACTTC.

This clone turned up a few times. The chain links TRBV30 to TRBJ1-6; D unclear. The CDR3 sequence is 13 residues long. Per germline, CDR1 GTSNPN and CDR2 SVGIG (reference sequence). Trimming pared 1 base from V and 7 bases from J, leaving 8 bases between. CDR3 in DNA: TGTGCCTGGAGTGCACTCTTGAATTCACCCCTCCACTTT. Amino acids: CAWSALLNSPLHF.

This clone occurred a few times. CDR3 protein: CASSWTGPSYEQYF. Written as DNA, the CDR3 is TGTGCCAGCAGCTGGACAGGGCCATCCTACGAGCAGTACTTC. The rearrangement uses TRBV5-6 and TRBJ2-7; TRBD1 matches 8 bases. CDR1 and CDR2 (germline): SGHDT, YYEEEE. V shed 3 bases, J shed 1 base, and the junction held 3 bases outside the gene matches. This CDR3 comprises 14 residues.

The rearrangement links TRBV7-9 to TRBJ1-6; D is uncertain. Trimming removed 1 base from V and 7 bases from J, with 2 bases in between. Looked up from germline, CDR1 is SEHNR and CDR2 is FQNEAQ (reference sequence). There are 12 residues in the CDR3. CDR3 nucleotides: TGTGCCAGCAGCTTAGACAATTCACCCCTCCACTTT. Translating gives CASSLDNSPLHF.

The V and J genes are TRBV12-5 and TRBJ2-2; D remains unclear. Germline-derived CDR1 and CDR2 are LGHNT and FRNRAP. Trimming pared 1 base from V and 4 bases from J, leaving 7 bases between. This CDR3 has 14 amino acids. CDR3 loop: CASGLASSTGELFF. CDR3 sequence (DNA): TGTGCTAGTGGTTTGGCCTCGAGCACCGGGGAGCTGTTTTTT.

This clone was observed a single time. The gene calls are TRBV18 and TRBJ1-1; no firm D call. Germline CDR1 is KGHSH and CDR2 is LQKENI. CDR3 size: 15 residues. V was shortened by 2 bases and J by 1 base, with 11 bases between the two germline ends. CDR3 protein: CASSPSRAQNTEAFF. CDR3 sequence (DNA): TGTGCCAGCTCACCATCCCGGGCCCAGAACACTGAAGCTTTCTTT.

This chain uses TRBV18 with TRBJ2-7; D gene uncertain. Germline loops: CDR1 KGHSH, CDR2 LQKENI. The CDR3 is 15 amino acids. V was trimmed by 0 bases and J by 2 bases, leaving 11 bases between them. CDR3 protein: CASSPPNSATYEQYF. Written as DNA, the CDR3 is TGTGCCAGCTCACCACCGAACTCTGCAACCTACGAGCAGTACTTC.

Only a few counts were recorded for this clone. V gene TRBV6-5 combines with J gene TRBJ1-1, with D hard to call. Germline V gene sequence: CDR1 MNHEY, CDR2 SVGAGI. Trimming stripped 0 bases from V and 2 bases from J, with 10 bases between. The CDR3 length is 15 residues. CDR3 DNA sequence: TGTGCCAGCAGTTACTCCCACCCCTCAAACACTGAAGCTTTCTTT. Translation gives CASSYSHPSNTEAFF.

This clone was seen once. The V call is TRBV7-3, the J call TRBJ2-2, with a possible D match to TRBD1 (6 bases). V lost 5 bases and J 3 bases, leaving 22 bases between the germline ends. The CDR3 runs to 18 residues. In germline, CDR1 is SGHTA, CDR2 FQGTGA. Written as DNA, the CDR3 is TGTGCCAGCAGCCTGGGGAGTAGGGGGATCGGGTACACCGGGGAGCTGTTTTTT. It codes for CASSLGSRGIGYTGELFF.

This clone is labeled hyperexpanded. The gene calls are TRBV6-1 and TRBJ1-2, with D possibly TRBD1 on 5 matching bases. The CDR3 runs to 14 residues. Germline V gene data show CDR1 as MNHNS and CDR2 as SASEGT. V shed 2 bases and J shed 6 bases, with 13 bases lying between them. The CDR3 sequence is CASSEWAGRDGYTF. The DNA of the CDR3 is TGTGCCAGCAGTGAATGGGCAGGGAGAGATGGCTACACCTTC.

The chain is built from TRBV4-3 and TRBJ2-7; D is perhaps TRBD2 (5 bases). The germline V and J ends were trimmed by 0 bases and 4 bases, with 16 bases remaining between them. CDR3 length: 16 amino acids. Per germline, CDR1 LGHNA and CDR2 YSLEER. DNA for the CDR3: TGCGCCAGCAGCCAAGATTTGGCCGCGGGTAATTACGAGCAGTACTTC. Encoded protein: CASSQDLAAGNYEQYF.

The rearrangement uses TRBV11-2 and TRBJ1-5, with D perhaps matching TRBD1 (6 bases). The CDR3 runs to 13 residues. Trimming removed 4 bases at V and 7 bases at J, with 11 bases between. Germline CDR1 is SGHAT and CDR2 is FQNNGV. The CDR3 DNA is TGTGCCAGCAGCTCGCAGGGGTTGCAGCCCCAGCATTTT. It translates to CASSSQGLQPQHF. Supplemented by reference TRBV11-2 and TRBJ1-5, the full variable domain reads EAGVAQSPRYKIIEKRQSVAFWCNPISGHATLYWYQQILGQGPKLLIQFQNNGVVDDSQLPKDRFSAERLKGVDSTLKIQPAKLEDSAVYLCASSSQGLQPQHFGDGTRLSIL.

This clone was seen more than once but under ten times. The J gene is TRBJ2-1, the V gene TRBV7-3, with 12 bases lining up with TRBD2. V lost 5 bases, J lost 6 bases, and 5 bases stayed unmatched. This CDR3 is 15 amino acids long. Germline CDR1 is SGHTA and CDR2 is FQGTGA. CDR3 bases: TGTGCCAGCAGCCGCGGACTAGCGGGGACCAATGAGCAGTTCTTC. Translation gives CASSRGLAGTNEQFF.

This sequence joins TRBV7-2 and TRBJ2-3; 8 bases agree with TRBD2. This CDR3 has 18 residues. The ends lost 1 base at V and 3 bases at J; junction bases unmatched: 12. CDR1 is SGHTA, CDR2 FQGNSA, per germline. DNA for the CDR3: TGTGCCAGCAGCTTAGAAGGTTACCGGGGGGGGTGGACAGATACGCAGTATTTT. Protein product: CASSLEGYRGGWTDTQYF.

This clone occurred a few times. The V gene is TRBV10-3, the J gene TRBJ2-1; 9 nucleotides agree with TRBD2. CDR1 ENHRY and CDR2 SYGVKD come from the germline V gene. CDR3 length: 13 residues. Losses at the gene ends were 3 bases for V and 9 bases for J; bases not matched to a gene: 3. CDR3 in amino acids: CAISDLTSGEQFF. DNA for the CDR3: TGTGCCATCAGTGACCTGACTAGCGGTGAGCAGTTCTTC.

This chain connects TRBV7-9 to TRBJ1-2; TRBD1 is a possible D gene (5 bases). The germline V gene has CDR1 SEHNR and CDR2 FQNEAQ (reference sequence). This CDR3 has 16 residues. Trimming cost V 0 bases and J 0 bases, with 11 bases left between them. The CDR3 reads CASSLATQTANYGYTF. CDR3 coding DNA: TGTGCCAGCAGCTTAGCGACCCAGACAGCTAACTATGGCTACACCTTC.

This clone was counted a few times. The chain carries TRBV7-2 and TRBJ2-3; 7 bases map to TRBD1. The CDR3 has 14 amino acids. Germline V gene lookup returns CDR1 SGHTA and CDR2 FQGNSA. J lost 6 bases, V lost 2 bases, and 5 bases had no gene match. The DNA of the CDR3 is TGTGCCAGCAGCTTATTAGGGGGCAAGGATACGCAGTATTTT. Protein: CASSLLGGKDTQYF.

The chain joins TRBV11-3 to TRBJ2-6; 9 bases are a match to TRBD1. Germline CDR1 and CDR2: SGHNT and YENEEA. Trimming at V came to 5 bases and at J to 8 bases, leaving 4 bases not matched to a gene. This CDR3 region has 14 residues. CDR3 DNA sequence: TGTGCCAGCAGCCCTGGGACAGGGACCAACGTCCTGACTTTC. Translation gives CASSPGTGTNVLTF.

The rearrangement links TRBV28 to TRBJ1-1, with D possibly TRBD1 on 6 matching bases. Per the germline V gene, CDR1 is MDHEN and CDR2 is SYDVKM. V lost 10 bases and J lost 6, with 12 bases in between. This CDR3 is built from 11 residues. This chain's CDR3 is CATTTGSEAFF. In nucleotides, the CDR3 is TGTGCCACCACCACAGGGTCTGAAGCTTTCTTT.

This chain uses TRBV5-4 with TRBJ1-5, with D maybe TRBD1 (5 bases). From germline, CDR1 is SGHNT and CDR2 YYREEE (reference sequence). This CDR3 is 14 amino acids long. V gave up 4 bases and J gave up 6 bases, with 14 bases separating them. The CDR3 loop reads CASSQERGGQPQHF. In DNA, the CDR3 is TGTGCCAGCAGCCAAGAGAGGGGAGGTCAGCCCCAGCATTTT.

The CDR3 DNA reads TGTGCCAGTAGAATGGACAGGAGCTCTGGAAACACCATATATTTT. It is translated as CASRMDRSSGNTIYF. The V and J genes are TRBV19 and TRBJ1-3; 7 bases line up with TRBD1. CDR1 is LNHDA, CDR2 SQIVND, per germline (reference sequence). The CDR3 length is 15 residues. With 6 bases clipped from V and 0 bases from J, the junction kept 5 bases outside the gene matches. The whole variable domain, remainder taken from reference TRBV19 and TRBJ1-3, is DGGITQSPKYLFRKEGQNVTLSCEQNLNHDAMYWYRQDPGQGLRLIYYSQIVNDFQKGDIAEGYSVSREKKESFPLTVTSAQKNPTAFYLCASRMDRSSGNTIYFGEGSWLTVV.

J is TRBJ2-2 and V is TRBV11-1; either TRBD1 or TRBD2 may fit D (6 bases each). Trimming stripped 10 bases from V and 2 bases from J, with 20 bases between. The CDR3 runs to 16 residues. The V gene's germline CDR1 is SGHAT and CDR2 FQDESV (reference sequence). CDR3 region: CATQPTRGPNTGELFF. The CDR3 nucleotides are TGTGCCACCCAGCCCACTCGGGGGCCAAACACCGGGGAGCTGTTTTTT.